This T cell receptor (beta chain) was sequenced for a study of neurological immune-mediated disorders. This clonotype came up many times. Its target is unknown. Unsorted libraries used 2 million PBMCs kept at -80 degrees C. Findings and caveats of the study: Private repertoires in all groups were suggested, as expanded clones shared no CDR3 amino acid sequences across subjects.

The cDNA came from 5'RACE, which used 10-nucleotide random UMIs. One entry per CDR3 protein, called by TCRdb with MiXCR from the 5' RACE reads. The table includes some 120,000 distinct CDR3 sequences, about 3.4% detected once. The J segment lost 5 bases and the V segment lost 1 base, leaving 7 bases of the junction unmatched. The CDR3 runs to 16 residues. The germline CDR1 and CDR2 sequences are SGHTA and FQGNSA. The TCR sequence derives from a woman aged 25 to 39 with multiple sclerosis. What was sequenced was PBMCs. The chain links TRBV7-2 to TRBJ2-1; TRBD2 matches at 8 bases. CDR3 sequence reads: CASSLGPASGHNEQFF. The CDR3 nucleotides are TGTGCCAGCAGCTTAGGTCCGGCTAGCGGGCACAATGAGCAGTTCTTC.